The source of this TCR beta chain is a study of identical twins. General study findings and limits: Models underestimated TCR alpha sharing (out-of-frame) in monozygotic twins. Insertions were reduced in abundant cord blood beta clonotypes but not in memory repertoires.

A single record per CDR3 protein comes from TCRdb applying MiXCR to the 5' RACE reads. The sample gives approximately 260,000 distinct CDR3 sequences, roughly 8.7% of which show up once; approximately 3% is in the top ten. Comments on this clonotype: Its antigen remains unknown.

The same sample was also used in a study of yellow fever vaccine responses in identical twins. Per that study: Twins' vaccine T cell responses were reported to seem partly convergent and partly personalized.

Sequencing was performed on CD8+ T cells sorted from blood. The source is a young woman in good health.

CDR3 residues: CASGTGPYNEQFF. The CDR3 coding sequence is TGCGCCAGCGGGACAGGGCCCTACAATGAGCAGTTCTTC. V gene TRBV5-1 combines with J gene TRBJ2-1; 9 bases match TRBD1. After removal of 7 bases from V and 2 bases from J, the junction contained 1 base not matched to a gene. The germline CDR1 and CDR2 sequences are SGHRS and YFSETQ. This CDR3 spans 13 amino acids.